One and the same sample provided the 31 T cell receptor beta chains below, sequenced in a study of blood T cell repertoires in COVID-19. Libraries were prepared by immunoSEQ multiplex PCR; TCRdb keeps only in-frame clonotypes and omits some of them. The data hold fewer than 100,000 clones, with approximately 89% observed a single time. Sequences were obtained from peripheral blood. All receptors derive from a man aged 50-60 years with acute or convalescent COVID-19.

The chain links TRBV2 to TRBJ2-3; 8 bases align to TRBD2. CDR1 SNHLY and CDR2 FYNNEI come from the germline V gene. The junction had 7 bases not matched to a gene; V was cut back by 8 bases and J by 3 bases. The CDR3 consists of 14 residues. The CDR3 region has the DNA TGTGCCAGCGGGAGCGGGAGCGGAACAGATACGCAGTATTTT. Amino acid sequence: CASGSGSGTDTQYF.

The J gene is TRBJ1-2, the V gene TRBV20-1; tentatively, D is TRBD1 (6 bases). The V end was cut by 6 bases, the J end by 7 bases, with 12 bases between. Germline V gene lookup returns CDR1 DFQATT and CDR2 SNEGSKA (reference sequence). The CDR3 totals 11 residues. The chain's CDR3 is CSAPDRFGYTF. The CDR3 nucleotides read TGCAGTGCGCCCGACAGGTTTGGCTACACCTTC.

CDR3 region: CASSGSRAQAKNIQYF. Here the CDR3 DNA reads TGTGCCAGTAGCGGGAGCAGGGCCCAAGCCAAAAACATTCAGTACTTC. The chain joins TRBV19 to TRBJ2-4; possible D gene TRBD2, 6 bases. CDR1 is LNHDA and CDR2 is SQIVND in the germline V gene (reference sequence). The length of the CDR3 is 16 residues. The V gene lost 6 bases and the J gene lost 0 bases, with 15 bases spanning the gap.

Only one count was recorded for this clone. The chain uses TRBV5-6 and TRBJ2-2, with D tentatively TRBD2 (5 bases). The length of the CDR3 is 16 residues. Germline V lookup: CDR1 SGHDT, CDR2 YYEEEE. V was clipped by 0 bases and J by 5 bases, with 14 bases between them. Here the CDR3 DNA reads TGTGCCAGCAGCTTGGTTAGGGCGCGGGTTACCGGGGAGCTGTTTTTT. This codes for CASSLVRARVTGELFF.

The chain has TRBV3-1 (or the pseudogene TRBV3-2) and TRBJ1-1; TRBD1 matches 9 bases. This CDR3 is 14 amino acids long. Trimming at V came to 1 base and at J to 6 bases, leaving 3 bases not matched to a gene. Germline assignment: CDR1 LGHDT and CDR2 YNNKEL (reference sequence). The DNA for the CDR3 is TGTGCCAGCAGCCAAGCACAGGGGGCTTCTGAAGCTTTCTTT. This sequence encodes CASSQAQGASEAFF.

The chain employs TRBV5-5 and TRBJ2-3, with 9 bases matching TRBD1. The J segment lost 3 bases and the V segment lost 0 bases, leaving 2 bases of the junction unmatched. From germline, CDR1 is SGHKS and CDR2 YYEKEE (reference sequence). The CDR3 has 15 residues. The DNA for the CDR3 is TGTGCCAGCAGCTTGGTCGGGACAGGGACAGATACGCAGTATTTT. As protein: CASSLVGTGTDTQYF.

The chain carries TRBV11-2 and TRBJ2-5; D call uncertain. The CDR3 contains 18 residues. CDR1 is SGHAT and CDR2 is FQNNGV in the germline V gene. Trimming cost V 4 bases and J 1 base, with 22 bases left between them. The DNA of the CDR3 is TGTGCCAGCAGCTCCGCCATTACCGGGTCCTTAATCCAAGAGACCCAGTACTTC. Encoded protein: CASSSAITGSLIQETQYF.

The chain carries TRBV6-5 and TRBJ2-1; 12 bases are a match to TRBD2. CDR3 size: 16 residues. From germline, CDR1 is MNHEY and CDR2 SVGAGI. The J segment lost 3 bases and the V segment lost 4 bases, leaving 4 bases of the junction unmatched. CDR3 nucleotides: TGTGCCAGCAGTTCCGGACTAGCGGGACTCTACAATGAGCAGTTCTTC. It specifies CASSSGLAGLYNEQFF.

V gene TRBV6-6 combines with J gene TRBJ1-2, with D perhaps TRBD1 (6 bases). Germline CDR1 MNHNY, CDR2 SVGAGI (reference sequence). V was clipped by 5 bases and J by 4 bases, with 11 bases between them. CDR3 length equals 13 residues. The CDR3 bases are TGTGCCAGCAGTCGCGGACAGATCTATGGCTACACCTTC. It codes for CASSRGQIYGYTF.

The CDR3 here is CAISGTGGVYEQYF. DNA for the CDR3: TGTGCCATCAGTGGGACAGGGGGTGTCTACGAGCAGTACTTC. The genes are TRBV10-3 and TRBJ2-7, with 10 bases fitting TRBD1. Unmatched junction bases numbered 3, after V lost 4 bases and J lost 3 bases. The CDR3 is 14 amino acids. The germline V gene has CDR1 ENHRY and CDR2 SYGVKD.

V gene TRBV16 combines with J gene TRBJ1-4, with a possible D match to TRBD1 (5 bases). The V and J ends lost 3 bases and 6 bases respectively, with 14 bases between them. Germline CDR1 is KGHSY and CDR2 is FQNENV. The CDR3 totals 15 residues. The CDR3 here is CASSHAFRADEKLFF. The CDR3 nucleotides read TGTGCCAGCAGCCACGCATTCAGGGCGGATGAAAAACTGTTTTTT.

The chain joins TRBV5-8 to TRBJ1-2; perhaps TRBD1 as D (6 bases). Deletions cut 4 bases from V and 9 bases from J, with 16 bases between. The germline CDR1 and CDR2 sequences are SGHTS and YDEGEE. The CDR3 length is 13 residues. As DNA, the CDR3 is TGTGCCAGCAGCCCCTACTGGACAGAAAGCTACACCTTC. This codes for CASSPYWTESYTF.

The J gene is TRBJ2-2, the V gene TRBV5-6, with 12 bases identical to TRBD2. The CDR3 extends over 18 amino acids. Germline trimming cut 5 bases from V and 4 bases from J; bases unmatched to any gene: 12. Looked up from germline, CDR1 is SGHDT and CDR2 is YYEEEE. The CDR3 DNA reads TGTGCCAGCAGTAAAACTTCGACTAGCGGGAGATTCACCGGGGAGCTGTTTTTT. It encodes CASSKTSTSGRFTGELFF. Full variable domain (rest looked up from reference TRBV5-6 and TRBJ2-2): DAGVTQSPTHLIKTRGQQVTLRCSPKSGHDTVSWYQQALGQGPQFIFQYYEEEERQRGNFPDRFSGHQFPNYSSELNVNALLLGDSALYLCASSKTSTSGRFTGELFFGEGSRLTVL.

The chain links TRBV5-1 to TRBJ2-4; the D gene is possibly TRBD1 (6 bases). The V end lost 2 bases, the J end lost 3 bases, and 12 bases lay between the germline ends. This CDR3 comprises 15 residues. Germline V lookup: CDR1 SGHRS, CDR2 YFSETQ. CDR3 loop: CASSLQGLVKNIQYF. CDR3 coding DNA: TGCGCCAGCAGCTTACAGGGTTTAGTCAAAAACATTCAGTACTTC.

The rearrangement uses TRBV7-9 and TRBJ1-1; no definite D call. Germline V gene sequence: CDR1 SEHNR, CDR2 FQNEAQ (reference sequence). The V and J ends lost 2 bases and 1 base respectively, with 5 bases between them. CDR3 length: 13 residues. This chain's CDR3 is CASSLLQNTEAFF. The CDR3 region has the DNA TGTGCCAGCAGCTTATTACAGAACACTGAAGCTTTCTTT.

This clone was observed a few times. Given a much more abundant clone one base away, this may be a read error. CDR3 nucleotides: TGTGCCAGCAGCTTCGGACAGGGTTTCTATAATTCACCCCTCCACTTT. It encodes CASSFGQGFYNSPLHF. The chain carries TRBV7-9 and TRBJ1-6; TRBD1 matches at 8 bases. The CDR3 is 16 amino acids. The V segment lost 3 bases and the J segment 3 bases; nucleotides outside the gene matches: 4. CDR1 is SEHNR and CDR2 is FQNEAQ in the germline V gene (reference sequence).

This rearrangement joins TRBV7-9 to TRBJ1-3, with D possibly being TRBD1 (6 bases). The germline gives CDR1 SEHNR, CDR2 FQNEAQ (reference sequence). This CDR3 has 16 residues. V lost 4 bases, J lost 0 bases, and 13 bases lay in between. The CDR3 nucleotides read TGTGCCAGCAGCTCCGGACAGACAATCTCTGGAAACACCATATATTTT. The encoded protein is CASSSGQTISGNTIYF.

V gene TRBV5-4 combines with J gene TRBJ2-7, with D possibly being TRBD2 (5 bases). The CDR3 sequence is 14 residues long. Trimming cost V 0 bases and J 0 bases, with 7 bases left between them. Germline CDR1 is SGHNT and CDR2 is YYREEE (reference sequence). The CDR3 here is CASSLATTSYEQYF. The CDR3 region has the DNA TGTGCCAGCAGCTTGGCGACTACCTCCTACGAGCAGTACTTC.

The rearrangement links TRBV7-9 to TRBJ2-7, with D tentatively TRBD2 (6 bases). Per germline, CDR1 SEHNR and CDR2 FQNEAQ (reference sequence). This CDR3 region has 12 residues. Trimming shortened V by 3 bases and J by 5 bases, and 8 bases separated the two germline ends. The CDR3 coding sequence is TGTGCCAGCAGCTTTACGGGGGACGAGCAGTACTTC. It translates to CASSFTGDEQYF.

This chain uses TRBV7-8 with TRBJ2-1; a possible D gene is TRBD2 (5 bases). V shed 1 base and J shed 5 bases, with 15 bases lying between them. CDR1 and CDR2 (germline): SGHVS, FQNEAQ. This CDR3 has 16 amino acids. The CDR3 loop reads CASSLERWIGHNEQFF. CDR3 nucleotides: TGTGCCAGCAGCTTAGAGCGGTGGATAGGTCACAATGAGCAGTTCTTC.

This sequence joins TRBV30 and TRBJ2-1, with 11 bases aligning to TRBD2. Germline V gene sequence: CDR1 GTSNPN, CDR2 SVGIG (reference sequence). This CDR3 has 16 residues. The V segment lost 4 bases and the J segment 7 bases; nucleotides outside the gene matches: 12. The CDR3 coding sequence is TGTGCCTGGACGCAATCCCCGACTAGCGGGATGAATGAGCAGTTCTTC. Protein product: CAWTQSPTSGMNEQFF.

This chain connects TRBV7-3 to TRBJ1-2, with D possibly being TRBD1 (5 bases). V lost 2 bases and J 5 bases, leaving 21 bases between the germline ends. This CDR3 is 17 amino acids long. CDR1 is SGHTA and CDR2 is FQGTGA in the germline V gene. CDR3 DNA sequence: TGTGCCAGCAGCTTAGGGGCCAGGCCGACAATGGGATATGGCTACACCTTC. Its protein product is CASSLGARPTMGYGYTF.

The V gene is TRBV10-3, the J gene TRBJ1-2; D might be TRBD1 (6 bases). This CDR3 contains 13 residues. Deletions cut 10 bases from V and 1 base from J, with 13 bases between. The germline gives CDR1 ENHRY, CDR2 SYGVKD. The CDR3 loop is CATWTDYNYGYTF. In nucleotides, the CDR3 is TGTGCCACGTGGACAGATTATAACTATGGCTACACCTTC.

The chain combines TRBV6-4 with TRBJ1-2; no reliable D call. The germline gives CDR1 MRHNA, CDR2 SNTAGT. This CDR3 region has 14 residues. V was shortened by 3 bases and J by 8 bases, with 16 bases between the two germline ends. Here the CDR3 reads CASSESSNLEGYTF. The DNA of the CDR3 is TGTGCCAGCAGTGAGTCGAGTAATTTAGAAGGCTACACCTTC.

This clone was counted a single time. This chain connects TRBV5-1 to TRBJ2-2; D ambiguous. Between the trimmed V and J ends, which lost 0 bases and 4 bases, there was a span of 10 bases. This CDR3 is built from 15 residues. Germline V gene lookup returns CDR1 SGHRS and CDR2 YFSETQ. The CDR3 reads CASSLVSLSTGELFF. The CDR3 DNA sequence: TGCGCCAGCAGCTTGGTCTCCCTCAGCACCGGGGAGCTGTTTTTT.

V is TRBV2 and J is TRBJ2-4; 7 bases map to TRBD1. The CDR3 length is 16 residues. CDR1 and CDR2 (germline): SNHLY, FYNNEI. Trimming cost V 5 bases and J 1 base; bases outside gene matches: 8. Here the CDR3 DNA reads TGTGCCAGCAGTAGACAGGGTGGATCGGCCAAAAACATTCAGTACTTC. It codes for CASSRQGGSAKNIQYF.

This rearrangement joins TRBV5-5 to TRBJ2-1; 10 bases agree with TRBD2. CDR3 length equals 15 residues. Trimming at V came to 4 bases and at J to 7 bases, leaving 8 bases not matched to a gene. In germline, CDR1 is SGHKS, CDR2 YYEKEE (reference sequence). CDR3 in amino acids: CASSLSGRARNEQFF. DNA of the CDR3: TGTGCCAGCAGCCTCAGCGGGAGGGCCCGTAATGAGCAGTTCTTC.

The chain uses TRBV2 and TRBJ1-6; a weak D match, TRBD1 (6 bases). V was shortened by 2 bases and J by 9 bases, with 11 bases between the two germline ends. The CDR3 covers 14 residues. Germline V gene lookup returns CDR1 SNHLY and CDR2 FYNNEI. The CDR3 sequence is CASSETGRVSPLHF. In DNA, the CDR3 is TGTGCCAGCAGTGAAACAGGGAGGGTTTCACCCCTCCACTTT.

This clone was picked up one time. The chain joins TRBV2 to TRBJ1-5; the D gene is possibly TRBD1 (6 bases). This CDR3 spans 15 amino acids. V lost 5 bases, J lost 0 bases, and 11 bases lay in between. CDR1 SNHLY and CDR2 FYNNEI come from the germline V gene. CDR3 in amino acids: CASSSLGGSNQPQHF. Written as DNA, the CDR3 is TGTGCCAGCAGTTCTTTAGGGGGTAGCAATCAGCCCCAGCATTTT.

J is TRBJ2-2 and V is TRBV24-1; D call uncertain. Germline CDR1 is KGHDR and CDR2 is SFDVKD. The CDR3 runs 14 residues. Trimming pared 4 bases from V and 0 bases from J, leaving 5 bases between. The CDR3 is CATSEHANTGELFF. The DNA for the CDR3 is TGTGCCACCAGTGAACACGCGAACACCGGGGAGCTGTTTTTT.

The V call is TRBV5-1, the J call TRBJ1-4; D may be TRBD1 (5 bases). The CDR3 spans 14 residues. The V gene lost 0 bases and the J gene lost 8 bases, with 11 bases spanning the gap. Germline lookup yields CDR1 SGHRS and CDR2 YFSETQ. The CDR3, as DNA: TGCGCCAGCAGCTTGGAGGGGTACGACGAAAAACTGTTTTTT. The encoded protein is CASSLEGYDEKLFF.